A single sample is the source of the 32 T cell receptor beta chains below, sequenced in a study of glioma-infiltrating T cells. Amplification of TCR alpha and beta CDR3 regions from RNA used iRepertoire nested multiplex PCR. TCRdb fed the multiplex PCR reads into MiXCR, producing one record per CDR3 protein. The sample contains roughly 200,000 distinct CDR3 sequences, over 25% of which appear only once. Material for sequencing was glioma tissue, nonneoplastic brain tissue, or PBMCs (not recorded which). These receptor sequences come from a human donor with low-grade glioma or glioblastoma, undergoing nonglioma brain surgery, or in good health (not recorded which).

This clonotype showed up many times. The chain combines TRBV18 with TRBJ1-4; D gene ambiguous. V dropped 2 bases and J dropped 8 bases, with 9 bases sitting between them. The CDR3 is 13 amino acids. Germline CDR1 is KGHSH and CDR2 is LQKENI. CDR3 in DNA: TGTGCCAGCTCACCAAACCGAGGGGAAAAACTGTTTTTT. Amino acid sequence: CASSPNRGEKLFF.

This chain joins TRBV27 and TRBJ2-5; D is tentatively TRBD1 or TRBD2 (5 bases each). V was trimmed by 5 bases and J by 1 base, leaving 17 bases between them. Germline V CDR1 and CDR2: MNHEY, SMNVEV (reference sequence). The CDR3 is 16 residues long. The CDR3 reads CASSPLPGTGQETQYF. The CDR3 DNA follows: TGTGCCAGCAGTCCCCTTCCCGGGACGGGCCAAGAGACCCAGTACTTC.

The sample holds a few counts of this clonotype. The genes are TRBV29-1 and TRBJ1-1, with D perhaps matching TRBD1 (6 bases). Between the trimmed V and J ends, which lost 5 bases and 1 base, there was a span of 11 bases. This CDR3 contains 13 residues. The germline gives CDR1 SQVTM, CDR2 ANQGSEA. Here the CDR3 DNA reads TGCAGCGTTACGACAGGAGGGAACACTGAAGCTTTCTTT. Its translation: CSVTTGGNTEAFF.

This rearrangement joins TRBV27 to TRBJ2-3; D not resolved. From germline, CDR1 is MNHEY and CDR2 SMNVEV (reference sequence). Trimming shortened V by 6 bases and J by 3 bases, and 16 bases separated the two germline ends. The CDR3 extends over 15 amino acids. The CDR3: CASRPRRGATDTQYF. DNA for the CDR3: TGTGCCAGCAGACCCCGGCGCGGAGCAACAGATACGCAGTATTTT.

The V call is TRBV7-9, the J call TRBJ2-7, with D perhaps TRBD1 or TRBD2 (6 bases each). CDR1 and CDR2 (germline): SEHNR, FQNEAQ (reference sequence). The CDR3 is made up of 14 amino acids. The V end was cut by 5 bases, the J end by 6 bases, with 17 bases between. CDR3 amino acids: CASSVGGQGVEQYF. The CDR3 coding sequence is TGTGCCAGCAGCGTCGGGGGCCAGGGTGTCGAGCAGTACTTC.

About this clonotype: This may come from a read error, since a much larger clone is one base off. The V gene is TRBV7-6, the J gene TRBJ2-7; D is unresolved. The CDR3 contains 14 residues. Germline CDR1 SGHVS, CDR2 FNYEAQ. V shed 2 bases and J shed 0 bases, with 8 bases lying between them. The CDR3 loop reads CASSLTESSYEQYF. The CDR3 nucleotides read TGTGCCAGCAGCTTAACGGAGAGCTCCTACGAGCAGTACTTC. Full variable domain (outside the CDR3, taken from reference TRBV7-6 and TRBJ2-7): GAGVSQSPRYKVTKRGQDVALRCDPISGHVSLYWYRQALGQGPEFLTYFNYEAQQDKSGLPNDRFSAERPEGSISTLTIQRTEQRDSAMYRCASSLTESSYEQYFGPGTRLTVT.

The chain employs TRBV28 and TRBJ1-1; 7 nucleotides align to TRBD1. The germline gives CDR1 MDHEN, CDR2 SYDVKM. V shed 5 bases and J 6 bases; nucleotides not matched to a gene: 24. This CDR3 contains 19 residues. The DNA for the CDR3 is TGTGCCAGCAGTGTGACAGGGAGCGGAGGGGCAGGCATCGTCGCTGAAGCTTTCTTT. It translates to CASSVTGSGGAGIVAEAFF.

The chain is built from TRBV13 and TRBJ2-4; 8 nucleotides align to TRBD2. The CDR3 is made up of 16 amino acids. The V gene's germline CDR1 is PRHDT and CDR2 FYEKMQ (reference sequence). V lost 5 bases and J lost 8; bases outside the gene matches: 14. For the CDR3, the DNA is TGTGCCAGCAGCCCGGCTAGCGGGCGGACGACAGACATTCAGTACTTC. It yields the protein CASSPASGRTTDIQYF.

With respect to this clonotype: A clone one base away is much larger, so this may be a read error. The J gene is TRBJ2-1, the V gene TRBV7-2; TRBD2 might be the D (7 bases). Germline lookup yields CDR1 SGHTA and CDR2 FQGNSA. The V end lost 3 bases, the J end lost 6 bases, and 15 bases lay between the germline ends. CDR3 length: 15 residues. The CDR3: CASSFGGTRGNEQFF. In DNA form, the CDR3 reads TGTGCCAGCAGCTTCGGGGGGACACGGGGCAATGAGCAGTTCTTC. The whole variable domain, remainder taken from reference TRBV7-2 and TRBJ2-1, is GAGVSQSPSNKVTEKGKDVELRCDPISGHTALYWYRQSLGQGLEFLIYFQGNSAPDKSGLPSDRFSAERTGGSVSTLTIQRTQQEDSAVYLCASSFGGTRGNEQFFGPGTRLTVL.

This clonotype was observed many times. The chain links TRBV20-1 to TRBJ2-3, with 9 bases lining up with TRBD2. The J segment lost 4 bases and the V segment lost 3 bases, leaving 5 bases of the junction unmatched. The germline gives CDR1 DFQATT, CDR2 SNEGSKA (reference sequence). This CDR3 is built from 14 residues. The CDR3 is CSASVLAGSDTQYF. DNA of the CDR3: TGCAGTGCTAGTGTACTAGCGGGTTCAGATACGCAGTATTTT.

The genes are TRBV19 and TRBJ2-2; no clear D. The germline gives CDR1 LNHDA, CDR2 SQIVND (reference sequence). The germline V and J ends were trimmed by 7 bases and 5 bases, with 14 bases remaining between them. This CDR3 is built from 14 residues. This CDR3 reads CASTPRGETGELFF. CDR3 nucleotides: TGTGCCAGTACCCCTAGAGGAGAGACCGGGGAGCTGTTTTTT.

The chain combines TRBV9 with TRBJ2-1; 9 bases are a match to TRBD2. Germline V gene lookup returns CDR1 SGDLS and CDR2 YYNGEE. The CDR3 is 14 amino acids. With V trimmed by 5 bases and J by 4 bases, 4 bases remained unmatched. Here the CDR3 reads CASSETSGYNEQFF. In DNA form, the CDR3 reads TGTGCCAGCAGTGAGACTAGCGGATACAATGAGCAGTTCTTC.

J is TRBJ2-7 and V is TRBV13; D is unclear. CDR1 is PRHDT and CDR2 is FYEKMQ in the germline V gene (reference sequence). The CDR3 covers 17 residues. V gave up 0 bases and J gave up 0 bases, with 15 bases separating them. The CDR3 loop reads CASSLGAWAESSYEQYF. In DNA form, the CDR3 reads TGTGCCAGCAGCTTAGGTGCCTGGGCGGAGAGCTCCTACGAGCAGTACTTC. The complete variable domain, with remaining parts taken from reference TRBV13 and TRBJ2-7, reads AAGVIQSPRHLIKEKRETATLKCYPIPRHDTVYWYQQGPGQDPQFLISFYEKMQSDKGSIPDRFSAQQFSDYHSELNMSSLELGDSALYFCASSLGAWAESSYEQYFGPGTRLTVT.

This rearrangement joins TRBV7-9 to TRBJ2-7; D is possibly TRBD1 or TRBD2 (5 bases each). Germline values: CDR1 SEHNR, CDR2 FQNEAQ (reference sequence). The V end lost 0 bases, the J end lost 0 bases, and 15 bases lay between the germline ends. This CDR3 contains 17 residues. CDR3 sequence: CASSLAAGASSSYEQYF. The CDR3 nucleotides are TGTGCCAGCAGCTTAGCCGCCGGGGCTAGTAGCTCCTACGAGCAGTACTTC.

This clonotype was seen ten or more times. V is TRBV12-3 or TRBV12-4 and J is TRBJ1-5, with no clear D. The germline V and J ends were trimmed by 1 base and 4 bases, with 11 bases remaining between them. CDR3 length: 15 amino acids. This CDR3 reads CASSLVRGVNQPQHF. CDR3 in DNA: TGTGCCAGCAGTTTAGTTCGGGGAGTGAATCAGCCCCAGCATTTT.

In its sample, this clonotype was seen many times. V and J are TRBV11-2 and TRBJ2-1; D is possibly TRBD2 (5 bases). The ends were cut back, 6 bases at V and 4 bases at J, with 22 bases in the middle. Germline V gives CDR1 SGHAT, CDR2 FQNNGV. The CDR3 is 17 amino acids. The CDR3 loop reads CASRAVAGKLTYNEQFF. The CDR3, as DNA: TGTGCCAGCAGGGCCGTGGCGGGCAAATTGACTTACAATGAGCAGTTCTTC.

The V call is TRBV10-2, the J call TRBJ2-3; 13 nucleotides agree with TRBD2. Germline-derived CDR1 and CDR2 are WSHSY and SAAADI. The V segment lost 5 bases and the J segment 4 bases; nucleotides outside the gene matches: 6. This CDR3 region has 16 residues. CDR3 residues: CASSRTSGSGADTQYF. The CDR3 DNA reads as TGCGCCAGCAGTAGGACTAGCGGGAGTGGGGCAGATACGCAGTATTTT.

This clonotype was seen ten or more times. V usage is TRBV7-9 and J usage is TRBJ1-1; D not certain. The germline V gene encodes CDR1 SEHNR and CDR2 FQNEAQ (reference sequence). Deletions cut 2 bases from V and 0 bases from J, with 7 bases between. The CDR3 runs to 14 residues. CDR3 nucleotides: TGTGCCAGCAGCTTAAGAAACCTGAACACTGAAGCTTTCTTT. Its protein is CASSLRNLNTEAFF.

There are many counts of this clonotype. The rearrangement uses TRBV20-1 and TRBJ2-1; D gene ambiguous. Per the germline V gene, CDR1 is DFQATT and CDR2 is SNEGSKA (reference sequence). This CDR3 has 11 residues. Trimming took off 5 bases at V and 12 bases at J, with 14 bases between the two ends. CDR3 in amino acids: CSARTHPGQFF. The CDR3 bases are TGCAGTGCTCGGACGCACCCGGGGCAGTTCTTC.

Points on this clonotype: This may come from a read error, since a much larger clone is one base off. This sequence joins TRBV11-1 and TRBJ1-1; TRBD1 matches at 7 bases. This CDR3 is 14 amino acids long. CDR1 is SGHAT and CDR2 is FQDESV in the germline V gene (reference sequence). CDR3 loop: CASSNLRDRFKQEF. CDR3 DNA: TGTGCCAGCAGCAATCTTCGGGACAGATTTAAGCAGGAGTTT.

CDR3 in DNA: TGTGCCAGCAGTCCAGGGGGGGACAGGAGGACCCAGTACTTC. This translates into CASSPGGDRRTQYF. The chain employs TRBV12-3 or TRBV12-4 and TRBJ2-5, with D possibly TRBD1 on 8 matching bases. V was trimmed by 5 bases and J by 7 bases, leaving 17 bases between them. The CDR3 spans 14 residues.

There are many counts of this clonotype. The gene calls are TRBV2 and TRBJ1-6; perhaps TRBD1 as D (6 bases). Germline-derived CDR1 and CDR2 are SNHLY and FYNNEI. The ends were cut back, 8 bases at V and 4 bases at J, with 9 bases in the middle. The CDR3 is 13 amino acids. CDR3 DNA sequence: TGTGCCAGCGGGGGGCAATATAATTCACCCCTCCACTTT. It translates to CASGGQYNSPLHF.

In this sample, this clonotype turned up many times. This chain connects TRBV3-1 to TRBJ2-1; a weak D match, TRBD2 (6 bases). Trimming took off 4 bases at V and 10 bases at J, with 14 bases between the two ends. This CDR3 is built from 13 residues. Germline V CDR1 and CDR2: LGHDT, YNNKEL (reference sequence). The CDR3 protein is CASSRMTGGEQFF. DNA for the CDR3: TGTGCCAGCAGCCGGATGACTGGGGGGGAGCAGTTCTTC.

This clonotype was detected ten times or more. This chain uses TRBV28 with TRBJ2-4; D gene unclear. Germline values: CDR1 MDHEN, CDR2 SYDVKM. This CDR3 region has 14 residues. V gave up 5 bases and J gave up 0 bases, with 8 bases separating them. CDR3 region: CASSRTLAKNIQYF. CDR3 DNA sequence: TGTGCCAGCAGTCGTACTCTAGCCAAAAACATTCAGTACTTC.

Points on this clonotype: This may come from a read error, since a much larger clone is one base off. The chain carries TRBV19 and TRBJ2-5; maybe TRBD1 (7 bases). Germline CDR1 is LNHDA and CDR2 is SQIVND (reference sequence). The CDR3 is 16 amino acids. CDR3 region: CASDLVAGQYQGTQYF. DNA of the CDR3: TGTGCCAGTGACCTCGTGGCGGGACAGTACCAAGGGACCCAGTACTTC.

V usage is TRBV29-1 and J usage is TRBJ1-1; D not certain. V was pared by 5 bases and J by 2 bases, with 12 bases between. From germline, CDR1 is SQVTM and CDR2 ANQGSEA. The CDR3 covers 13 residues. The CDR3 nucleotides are TGCAGCGTTCGTGGACGGGGAAACACTGAAGCTTTCTTT. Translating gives CSVRGRGNTEAFF.

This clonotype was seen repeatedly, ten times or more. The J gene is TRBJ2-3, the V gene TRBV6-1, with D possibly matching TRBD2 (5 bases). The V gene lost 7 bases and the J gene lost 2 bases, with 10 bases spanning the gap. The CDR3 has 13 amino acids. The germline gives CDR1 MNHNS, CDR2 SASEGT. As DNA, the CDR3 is TGTGCCAGCAAGACACTAGTCACAGATACGCAGTATTTT. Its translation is CASKTLVTDTQYF.

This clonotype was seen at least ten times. CDR3 region: CAANPRGPSSPQHF. DNA of the CDR3: TGTGCCGCCAACCCCAGGGGCCCCAGCTCGCCCCAGCATTTT. The V gene is TRBV19, the J gene TRBJ1-5; the D gene is possibly TRBD1 (6 bases). Germline V gene lookup returns CDR1 LNHDA and CDR2 SQIVND (reference sequence). Trimming left V 11 bases short and J 9 bases short, with 23 bases between. CDR3 length: 14 amino acids.

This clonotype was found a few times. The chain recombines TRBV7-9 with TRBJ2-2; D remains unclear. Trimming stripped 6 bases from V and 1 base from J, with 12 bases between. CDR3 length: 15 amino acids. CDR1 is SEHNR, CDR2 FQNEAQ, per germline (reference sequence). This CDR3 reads CASRHILENTGELFF. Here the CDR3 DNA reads TGTGCCAGCAGGCATATACTGGAGAACACCGGGGAGCTGTTTTTT.

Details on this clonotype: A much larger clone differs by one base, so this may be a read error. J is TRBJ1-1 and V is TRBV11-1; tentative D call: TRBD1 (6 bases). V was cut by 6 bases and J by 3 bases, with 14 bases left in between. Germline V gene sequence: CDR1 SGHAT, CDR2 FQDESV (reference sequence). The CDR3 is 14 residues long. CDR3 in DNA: TGTGCCAGCAGACTCCAGGGGTATGACACTGAAGCTTTCTTT. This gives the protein CASRLQGYDTEAFF.

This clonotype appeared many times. The CDR3 DNA reads TGTGCCAGCAGCTTCGGACAGGGCGGGGAGACCCAGTACTTC. Translated, it gives CASSFGQGGETQYF. The J gene is TRBJ2-5, the V gene TRBV7-2, with 8 bases lining up with TRBD1. V gave up 3 bases and J gave up 5 bases; unmatched junction bases: 5. This CDR3 comprises 14 residues. The germline V gene encodes CDR1 SGHTA and CDR2 FQGNSA.

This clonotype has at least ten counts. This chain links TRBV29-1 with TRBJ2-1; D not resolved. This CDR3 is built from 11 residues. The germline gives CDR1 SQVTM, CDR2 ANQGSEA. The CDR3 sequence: CSQEVGYEQFF. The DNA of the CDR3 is TGCAGTCAAGAAGTAGGCTATGAGCAGTTCTTC.